This T cell receptor (beta chain) is from a study of blood T cell repertoires in COVID-19. Study-level information: The United States, Italy and Spain were the sources of the acute and convalescent COVID-19 samples. Nucleic acid was either cDNA or gDNA, and it came from T cells, B-cell-depleted T cells, or PBMCs.

Under the authors' procedure: How many nucleated cells were present was estimated from reference gene primer amplification. Produced via immunoSEQ multiplex PCR; TCRdb's table is partial and in-frame only. V, J and clone size reflect that table, while D and trimming were determined from the DNA. The sample shows some 220,000 clones, 80% to 90% of them seen only once. Deletions cut 4 bases from V and 6 bases from J, with 16 bases between. The length of the CDR3 is 15 residues. CDR1 and CDR2 (germline): MDHEN, SYDVKM. The source is a man in his fifties or sixties who had recovered from COVID-19. This chain links TRBV28 with TRBJ1-5, with D perhaps TRBD1 (5 bases). Sequenced: peripheral blood. The CDR3 spells CASSYRGGLGQPQHF. The CDR3 coding sequence is TGTGCCAGCAGTTATAGGGGTGGTCTGGGTCAGCCCCAGCATTTT.